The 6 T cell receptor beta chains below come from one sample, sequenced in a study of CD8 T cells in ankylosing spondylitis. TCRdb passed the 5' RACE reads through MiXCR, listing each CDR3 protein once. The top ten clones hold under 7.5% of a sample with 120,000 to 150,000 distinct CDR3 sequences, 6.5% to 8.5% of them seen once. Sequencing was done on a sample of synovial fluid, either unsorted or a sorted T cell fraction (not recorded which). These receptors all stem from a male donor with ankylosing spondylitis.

The CDR3 DNA follows: TGTGCCAGCAGTTTAATAGCGGGGGGGAAAGAGACCCAGTACTTC. Protein sequence: CASSLIAGGKETQYF. V gene TRBV12-3 or TRBV12-4 combines with J gene TRBJ2-5; 11 positions agree with TRBD2. Trimming took 2 bases from V and 3 from J; bases not matched to a gene: 2. The CDR3 covers 15 residues.

As DNA, the CDR3 is TGCGCCAGCAGCCCCTCGGGGACATTCTACAATGAGCAGTTCTTC. It is translated as CASSPSGTFYNEQFF. The chain links TRBV5-1 to TRBJ2-1; D may be TRBD1 (6 bases). Per germline, CDR1 SGHRS and CDR2 YFSETQ. V gave up 4 bases and J gave up 3 bases, with 14 bases separating them. This CDR3 contains 15 residues. The variable domain in full, with the rest retrieved from reference TRBV5-1 and TRBJ2-1, is KAGVTQTPRYLIKTRGQQVTLSCSPISGHRSVSWYQQTPGQGLQFLFEYFSETQRNKGNFPGRFSGRQFSNSRSEMNVSTLELGDSALYLCASSPSGTFYNEQFFGPGTRLTVL.

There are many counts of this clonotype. The CDR3 sequence: CASSLRTGGSNQPQHF. CDR3 DNA: TGTGCCAGCAGCCTCCGGACAGGAGGAAGCAATCAGCCCCAGCATTTT. This sequence joins TRBV12-3 or TRBV12-4 and TRBJ1-5; 7 bases are shared with TRBD1. After removal of 6 bases from V and 1 base from J, the junction contained 9 bases not matched to a gene. The CDR3 runs to 16 residues.

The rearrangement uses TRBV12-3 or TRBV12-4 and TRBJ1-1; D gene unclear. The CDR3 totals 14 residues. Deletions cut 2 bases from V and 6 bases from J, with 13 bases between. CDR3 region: CASSLLGGRAEAFF. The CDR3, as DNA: TGTGCCAGCAGTTTATTGGGAGGGCGCGCTGAAGCTTTCTTT.

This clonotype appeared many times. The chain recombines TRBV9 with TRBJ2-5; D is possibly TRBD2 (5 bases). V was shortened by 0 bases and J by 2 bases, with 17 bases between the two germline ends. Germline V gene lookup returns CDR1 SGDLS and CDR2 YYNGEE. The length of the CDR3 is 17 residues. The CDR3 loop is CASSVVEGGLRQETQYF. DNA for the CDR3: TGTGCCAGCAGCGTAGTGGAAGGAGGACTCCGACAAGAGACCCAGTACTTC.

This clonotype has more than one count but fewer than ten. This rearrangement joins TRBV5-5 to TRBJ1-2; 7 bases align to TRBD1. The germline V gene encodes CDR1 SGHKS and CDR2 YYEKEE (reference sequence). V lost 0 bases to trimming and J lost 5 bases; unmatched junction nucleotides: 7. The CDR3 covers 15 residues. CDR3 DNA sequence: TGTGCCAGCAGCTTGGGGGACAGAGAAATGTATGGCTACACCTTC. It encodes CASSLGDREMYGYTF.